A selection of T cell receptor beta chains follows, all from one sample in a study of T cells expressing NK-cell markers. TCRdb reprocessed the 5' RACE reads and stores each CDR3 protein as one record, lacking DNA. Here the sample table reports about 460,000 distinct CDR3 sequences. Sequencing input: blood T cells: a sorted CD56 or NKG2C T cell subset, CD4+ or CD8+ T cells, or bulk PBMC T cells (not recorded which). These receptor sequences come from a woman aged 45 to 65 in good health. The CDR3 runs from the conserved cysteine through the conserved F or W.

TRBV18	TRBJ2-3	CASSPLSGRTDTQYF
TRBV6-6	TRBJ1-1	CASSYYPGANTEAFF
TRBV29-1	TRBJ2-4	CSAIGVAKNIQYF
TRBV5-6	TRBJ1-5	CASSLLGQFKNQPQHF
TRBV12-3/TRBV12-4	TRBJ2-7	CASSPVAAGLGEQYF
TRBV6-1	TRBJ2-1	CASSGTSGRLVNEQFF
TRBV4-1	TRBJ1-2	CASSQGPGQIYYGYTF
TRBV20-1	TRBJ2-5	CSAPRTGFQETQYF
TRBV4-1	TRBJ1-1	CASSRLEATEAFF
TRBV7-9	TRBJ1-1	CASSLGSQGFMNTEAFF
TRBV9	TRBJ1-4	CASSPRGMNEKLFF
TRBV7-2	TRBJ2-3	CASRREYGTDTQYF
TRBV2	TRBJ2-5	CASSLQRGQETQYF
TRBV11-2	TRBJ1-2	CASSQHRFNYGYTF
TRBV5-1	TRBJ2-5	CASSSGLAEYF
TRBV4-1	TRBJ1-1	CASSPGDRVAFF
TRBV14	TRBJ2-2	CASSRARWGAKGTGELFF
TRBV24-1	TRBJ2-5	CATSDYGLETQYF